The entry below gives a single T cell receptor (beta chain) sequence along with its context. The source of the sample is a study of blood T cell repertoires in COVID-19. V gave up 1 base and J gave up 2 bases, with 9 bases separating them. This CDR3 comprises 15 residues. Germline V gene data show CDR1 as SGHAT and CDR2 as FQNNGV. Some clones are missing from TCRdb's copy, which holds only in-frame ones; the method was immunoSEQ multiplex PCR. The sample includes approximately 210,000 clones, about four fifths of them seen just once. The specimen sequenced was PBMCs or T cells enriched from blood (not recorded which). The TCR sequence derives from a woman between 50 and 59 years old with acute COVID-19. The V and J genes are TRBV11-2 and TRBJ1-5, with unresolved D. The DNA for the CDR3 is TGTGCCAGCAGCTTAGCCGGCGGCGGCAATCAGCCCCAGCATTTT. It yields the protein CASSLAGGGNQPQHF.